The following is a T cell receptor (beta chain) sequence with its context. The antigen remains unidentified. The CDR3 is 13 amino acids. CDR1 and CDR2 from the germline V gene are SQVTM and ANQGSEA. The trim removed 4 bases at V and 10 bases at J, leaving 6 bases unmatched. The entry originates in a study of OX40 agonist ivuxolimab in advanced cancers. Study conclusions and caveats: Fewer expanded clones were found on average in CD4+ than in CD8+ T cells. Within 6 weeks, CD4+ and CD8+ blood T cells expanded clonally at 0.1 to 3.0 mg/kg. People who partly responded at 0.1-3.0 mg/kg had some of the least clonal expansion seen.

Assay used: immunoSEQ multiplex PCR; TCRdb lists only in-frame clones, some missing. The sample includes about 41,000 clones, 85% of them seen just once. The chain is built from TRBV29-1 and TRBJ2-1; 11 bases fit TRBD2. The specimen comprised CD4+ or CD8+ T cells sorted from blood, sampled in a trial of the OX40 agonist ivuxolimab. The TCR originated in an adult with an advanced solid tumor such as melanoma, head and neck, liver or kidney cancer. CDR3 in amino acids: CSVAMGTSGEQFF. The CDR3 DNA reads TGCAGCGTTGCCATGGGGACTAGCGGAGAGCAGTTCTTC.